The 30 T cell receptor beta chains below come from one sample, sequenced in a study of T cells in Graves' hyperthyroidism and ophthalmopathy. What was amplified from RNA transcripts were TCR beta CDR3 regions. Primed by the HTBI set, a first-round RT-PCR was run on the TCR CDR3. In TCRdb, the multiplex PCR reads were re-called with MiXCR into one record per CDR3 protein. The sample has fewer than 350,000 distinct CDR3 sequences, roughly 18% seen once. Sequencing input: blood. All receptors derive from a woman aged 50 to 60 with Graves' hyperthyroidism.

Comments on this clonotype: One end of the junction is discordant with germline, which a read error may explain. The V gene is TRBV4-2, the J gene TRBJ2-1; 12 bases are a match to TRBD2. CDR1 and CDR2 (germline): LGHNA, YNFKEQ. This CDR3 contains 16 residues. The CDR3 DNA reads TGTGCCAACAGCCCAGCTAGCGGGAGGGCCGGGGATGAGCAGTTCTTC. Its translation: CANSPASGRAGDEQFF.

In this sample, this clonotype turned up a few times. The CDR3: CSASTGSNQPQHF. As DNA, the CDR3 is TGCAGTGCTAGCACAGGGAGCAATCAGCCCCAGCATTTT. The rearrangement uses TRBV20-1 and TRBJ1-5; maybe TRBD1 (6 bases). CDR1 DFQATT and CDR2 SNEGSKA come from the germline V gene (reference sequence). The CDR3 consists of 13 residues. V lost 3 bases to trimming and J lost 1 base, with 7 bases between them.

As to this clonotype: Germline is not matched at one junction end, which may reflect a read error. The V call is TRBV29-1, the J call TRBJ2-3, with a tentative D call TRBD2 (7 bases). The CDR3 is 16 amino acids. CDR1 is SQVTM and CDR2 is ANQGSEA in the germline V gene. As DNA, the CDR3 is TGCAGCGTTAAAGATTATCCGGGGGGCCTTACAGATACGCAGTATTTT. This translates into CSVKDYPGGLTDTQYF.

This clonotype was counted between two and nine times. The V and J genes are TRBV11-2 and TRBJ2-5; D ambiguous. V lost 3 bases, J lost 2 bases, and 13 bases lay in between. The CDR3 has 15 amino acids. The germline CDR1 and CDR2 sequences are SGHAT and FQNNGV. The DNA of the CDR3 is TGTGCCAGCAGCTTCGTAAACCAGCGACAAGAGACCCAGTACTTC. This gives the protein CASSFVNQRQETQYF.

The J gene is TRBJ2-7, the V gene TRBV29-1; D gene ambiguous. This CDR3 is 13 amino acids long. V was pared by 1 base and J by 3 bases, with 10 bases between. The germline gives CDR1 SQVTM, CDR2 ANQGSEA. The CDR3 nucleotides read TGCAGCGTTGAAGTAGCAGGAGTCTACGAGCAGTACTTC. Translating it yields CSVEVAGVYEQYF.

Many counts were recorded for this clonotype. V usage is TRBV5-1 and J usage is TRBJ2-5; 11 bases are shared with TRBD2. J was trimmed by 2 bases and V by 0 bases; bases with no gene match: 9. The CDR3 runs to 18 residues. Per the germline V gene, CDR1 is SGHRS and CDR2 is YFSETQ. CDR3 sequence reads: CASSLGTSGRNRQETQYF. CDR3 nucleotides: TGCGCCAGCAGCTTGGGGACTAGCGGGCGAAATAGACAAGAGACCCAGTACTTC.

The chain employs TRBV12-3 or TRBV12-4 and TRBJ2-2; no reliable D call. The CDR3 has 13 amino acids. V was trimmed by 7 bases and J by 8 bases, leaving 14 bases between them. This chain's CDR3 is CASTRYPSGELFF. CDR3 bases: TGTGCCAGCACTAGGTACCCATCGGGGGAGCTGTTTTTT.

This clonotype showed up many times. This chain links TRBV20-1 with TRBJ1-5; 7 nucleotides align to TRBD1. CDR3 size: 12 residues. J gave up 4 bases and V 5 bases, and 2 bases lay outside the gene matches. CDR1 and CDR2 (germline): DFQATT, SNEGSKA (reference sequence). CDR3 amino acids: CSAGQVNQPQHF. The CDR3 region has the DNA TGCAGTGCTGGACAGGTAAATCAGCCCCAGCATTTT.

The chain couples TRBV7-6 to TRBJ2-1; no clear D. The CDR3 length is 13 residues. Trimming left V 5 bases short and J 10 bases short, with 15 bases between. Per the germline V gene, CDR1 is SGHVS and CDR2 is FNYEAQ. CDR3 in DNA: TGTGCCAGCAGCACCCAGGACCGAACAGAGCAGTTCTTC. Translation gives CASSTQDRTEQFF.

In this sample, this clonotype turned up a few times. J is TRBJ1-1 and V is TRBV5-6, with D uncertain. The germline V gene encodes CDR1 SGHDT and CDR2 YYEEEE. The CDR3 runs to 12 residues. Trimming took off 7 bases at V and 7 bases at J, with 14 bases between the two ends. This CDR3 reads CASGKLWVEAFF. CDR3 nucleotides: TGTGCCAGCGGCAAACTTTGGGTTGAAGCTTTCTTT.

The sample holds many counts of this clonotype. The chain uses TRBV18 and TRBJ2-3; TRBD1 aligns across 7 bases. Germline values: CDR1 KGHSH, CDR2 LQKENI. The V segment lost 6 bases and the J segment 2 bases; nucleotides outside the gene matches: 8. There are 15 residues in the CDR3. The CDR3 loop is CASSPIQGNTDTQYF. Here the CDR3 DNA reads TGTGCCAGCTCGCCAATACAGGGGAACACAGATACGCAGTATTTT.

This clonotype was seen repeatedly, ten times or more. As DNA, the CDR3 is TGTGCCAGCAGCCACGACGGCCTTAGCACAGATACGCAGTATTTT. Translating it yields CASSHDGLSTDTQYF. The gene calls are TRBV7-8 and TRBJ2-3; no firm D call. Germline CDR1 reads SGHVS; CDR2 reads FQNEAQ. V lost 5 bases, J lost 0 bases, and 12 bases lay in between. CDR3 length: 15 residues.

This clonotype was seen at least ten times. The chain links TRBV11-2 to TRBJ1-3; D is ambiguous. V dropped 1 base and J dropped 0 bases, with 7 bases sitting between them. CDR1 SGHAT and CDR2 FQNNGV come from the germline V gene. The CDR3 runs to 15 residues. The CDR3 loop reads CASSLGGYSGNTIYF. CDR3 nucleotide sequence: TGTGCCAGCAGCTTAGGAGGATACTCTGGAAACACCATATATTTT.

V is TRBV5-1 and J is TRBJ1-2; 7 bases agree with TRBD1. V trimming: 0 bases; J trimming: 1 base; junction bases outside the gene matches: 6. The CDR3 contains 16 residues. Germline-derived CDR1 and CDR2 are SGHRS and YFSETQ. This CDR3 reads CASSLGLGTVNYGYTF. The CDR3 DNA reads TGCGCCAGCAGCTTGGGGCTGGGGACAGTTAACTATGGCTACACCTTC.

The chain uses TRBV7-9 and TRBJ2-5; D is perhaps TRBD2 (6 bases). Trimming left V 5 bases short and J 5 bases short, with 18 bases between. The CDR3 extends over 15 amino acids. Germline V CDR1 and CDR2: SEHNR, FQNEAQ (reference sequence). CDR3 nucleotide sequence: TGTGCCAGCAGCAGAACCCCGTTTCGGGGGGAGACCCAGTACTTC. It translates to CASSRTPFRGETQYF.

The chain links TRBV6-1 to TRBJ1-5; D possibly corresponds to TRBD1 (6 bases). Germline-derived CDR1 and CDR2 are MNHNS and SASEGT. Trimming cost V 3 bases and J 5 bases, with 11 bases left between them. The CDR3 is made up of 14 amino acids. The CDR3 loop is CASSDGGGDQPQHF. Written as DNA, the CDR3 is TGTGCCAGCAGTGATGGGGGCGGCGATCAGCCCCAGCATTTT.

This clonotype showed up just a few times. The rearrangement joins TRBV7-9 to TRBJ1-3; D is unclear. CDR1 and CDR2 from the germline V gene are SEHNR and FQNEAQ (reference sequence). The length of the CDR3 is 13 residues. V lost 3 bases to trimming and J lost 2 bases, with 5 bases between them. This CDR3 is CASSFGAGNTIYF. In DNA form, the CDR3 reads TGTGCCAGCAGCTTCGGTGCTGGAAACACCATATATTTT. The whole variable domain, remainder taken from reference TRBV7-9 and TRBJ1-3, is DTGVSQNPRHKITKRGQNVTFRCDPISEHNRLYWYRQTLGQGPEFLTYFQNEAQLEKSRLLSDRFSAERPKGSFSTLEIQRTEQGDSAMYLCASSFGAGNTIYFGEGSWLTVV.

The rearrangement links TRBV12-3 or TRBV12-4 to TRBJ2-2; the D gene is possibly TRBD1 (5 bases). V lost 5 bases and J 6 bases, leaving 13 bases between the germline ends. CDR3 length equals 14 residues. CDR3 region: CASSMLGAAGELFF. The CDR3 DNA sequence: TGTGCCAGCAGTATGCTTGGGGCGGCCGGGGAGCTGTTTTTT.

There are many counts of this clonotype. The chain is built from TRBV9 and TRBJ2-5; weak D call: TRBD2 (6 bases). CDR3 length equals 14 residues. Trimming shortened V by 3 bases and J by 2 bases, and 11 bases separated the two germline ends. The germline V gene has CDR1 SGDLS and CDR2 YYNGEE. CDR3 bases: TGTGCCAGCAGCGGCCTCGGGGGACAAGAGACCCAGTACTTC. Translated: CASSGLGGQETQYF.

This clonotype was detected many times. The chain links TRBV20-1 to TRBJ1-1, with 8 bases identical to TRBD1. Germline V gene lookup returns CDR1 DFQATT and CDR2 SNEGSKA (reference sequence). This CDR3 has 13 amino acids. The V segment lost 3 bases and the J segment 10 bases; nucleotides outside the gene matches: 10. CDR3: CSASPGQVRGAFF. CDR3 nucleotides: TGCAGTGCTAGTCCGGGACAGGTTCGAGGAGCTTTCTTT.

This clonotype was observed many times. The J gene is TRBJ2-1, the V gene TRBV12-3 or TRBV12-4; D perhaps matches TRBD1 (5 bases). There are 15 residues in the CDR3. V was cut by 6 bases and J by 7 bases, with 19 bases left in between. The CDR3, as DNA: TGTGCCAGCAGCGACAGTTCAGATTTTGCTAATGAGCAGTTCTTC. This sequence encodes CASSDSSDFANEQFF.

The table lists this clonotype with many counts. This chain uses TRBV11-2 with TRBJ2-4, with unresolved D. The CDR3 consists of 13 residues. Germline loops: CDR1 SGHAT, CDR2 FQNNGV. The V end was cut by 0 bases, the J end by 6 bases, with 6 bases between. This chain's CDR3 is CASSLDQINIQYF. The CDR3 nucleotides are TGTGCCAGCAGCTTAGATCAGATAAACATTCAGTACTTC.

This clonotype was detected ten times or more. The chain has TRBV11-2 and TRBJ2-7, with D possibly being TRBD1 or TRBD2 (5 bases each). CDR3 length equals 13 residues. Per the germline V gene, CDR1 is SGHAT and CDR2 is FQNNGV. V was trimmed by 0 bases and J by 6 bases, leaving 9 bases between them. The CDR3 nucleotides read TGTGCCAGCAGCTTAGATCTAGGGACCGAGCAGTACGTC. Protein: CASSLDLGTEQYV.

A few counts support this clonotype. The rearrangement links TRBV9 to TRBJ1-1, with D possibly matching TRBD1 (6 bases). The length of the CDR3 is 14 residues. The germline CDR1 and CDR2 sequences are SGDLS and YYNGEE. The V end lost 1 base, the J end lost 4 bases, and 11 bases lay between the germline ends. The chain's CDR3 is CASSVQGYGTEAFF. The CDR3 DNA is TGTGCCAGCAGCGTACAGGGGTATGGCACTGAAGCTTTCTTT. The variable domain in full, with the rest retrieved from reference TRBV9 and TRBJ1-1, is DSGVTQTPKHLITATGQRVTLRCSPRSGDLSVYWYQQSLDQGLQFLIQYYNGEERAKGNILERFSAQQFPDLHSELNLSSLELGDSALYFCASSVQGYGTEAFFGQGTRLTVV.

V is TRBV12-5 and J is TRBJ2-1; 9 bases fit TRBD2. The CDR3 runs to 20 residues. Trimming took 0 bases from V and 7 from J; bases not matched to a gene: 19. Germline CDR1 LGHNT, CDR2 FRNRAP. CDR3 region: CASGLVPKGPAGGGRNEQFF. The CDR3 nucleotides read TGTGCTAGTGGTTTGGTTCCCAAGGGCCCAGCGGGGGGTGGAAGGAATGAGCAGTTCTTC.

The chain uses TRBV5-1 and TRBJ2-2; possible D gene TRBD1, 5 bases. V was trimmed by 0 bases and J by 0 bases, leaving 21 bases between them. This CDR3 comprises 20 residues. From germline, CDR1 is SGHRS and CDR2 YFSETQ. The CDR3 reads CASSLDPSLQLTANTGELFF. The CDR3 DNA sequence: TGCGCCAGCAGCTTGGATCCCTCCCTCCAACTGACAGCGAACACCGGGGAGCTGTTTTTT.

The rearrangement links TRBV29-1 to TRBJ1-5, with D possibly TRBD1 on 5 matching bases. The CDR3 spans 15 residues. Germline CDR1 SQVTM, CDR2 ANQGSEA. CDR3 in amino acids: CSIAGHRPGNQPQHF. The CDR3 DNA sequence: TGCAGTATTGCGGGGCACAGGCCGGGCAATCAGCCCCAGCATTTT.

The genes are TRBV4-2 and TRBJ2-3; D unresolved. CDR3 length: 16 residues. V was trimmed by 0 bases and J by 4 bases, leaving 14 bases between them. Germline CDR1 LGHNA, CDR2 YNFKEQ. The CDR3 protein is CASSQDLDGPADTQYF. The CDR3 DNA is TGTGCCAGCAGCCAAGATCTGGATGGCCCGGCAGATACGCAGTATTTT.

This chain connects TRBV27 to TRBJ2-7; weak D call: TRBD1 (6 bases). The germline V gene has CDR1 MNHEY and CDR2 SMNVEV (reference sequence). The CDR3 covers 14 residues. The V gene lost 2 bases and the J gene lost 8 bases, with 16 bases spanning the gap. The CDR3 spells CASSLGSQGRKQYF. CDR3 nucleotide sequence: TGTGCCAGCAGTTTAGGATCACAGGGTCGGAAGCAGTACTTC.

This clonotype was counted a few times. CDR3 DNA: TGTGCCTGGAGGGAAGCGGGAGGTACGTTCAATGAGCAGTTCTTC. The encoded protein is CAWREAGGTFNEQFF. This chain uses TRBV30 with TRBJ2-1; the match to TRBD2 covers 9 bases. Germline V gene sequence: CDR1 GTSNPN, CDR2 SVGIG (reference sequence). The V segment lost 3 bases and the J segment 6 bases; nucleotides outside the gene matches: 9. The CDR3 length is 15 residues. The whole variable domain, filled in from reference TRBV30 and TRBJ2-1, reads SQTIHQWPATLVQPVGSPLSLECTVEGTSNPNLYWYRQAAGRGLQLLFYSVGIGQISSEVPQNLSASRPQDRQFILSSKKLLLSDSGFYLCAWREAGGTFNEQFFGPGTRLTVL.